The sequence of this TCR beta chain was determined in a study of identical twins. Notes on the study in general: Invariant populations such as MAIT and iNKT cells could partly muddle zero-insertion analyses.

V dropped 2 bases and J dropped 0; count of bases not matched to a gene: 10. This CDR3 region has 17 residues. Germline-derived CDR1 and CDR2 are SQVTM and ANQGSEA. Unique molecular identifiers were present on the cDNA, and a universal primer site came from template switching. TCRdb re-analysed the 5' RACE reads in MiXCR, keeping a single row per CDR3 protein. The sample shows 400,000 to 550,000 distinct CDR3 sequences, 20% to 25% of them seen only once. This clonotype has ten or more counts. Its antigen is not identified. The sample also formed part of further work on T cells expressing NK-cell markers. As reported in that work: From sorted CD3+CD56+NKG2C+, CD3+CD56+NKG2C- and CD3+CD56-NKG2C+ T cells came the TCR beta repertoires.

The J gene is TRBJ2-3, the V gene TRBV29-1; TRBD1 matches 8 bases. The TCR sequence derives from a woman in her late teens or twenties in good health. The specimen was CD4+ T cells sorted from blood. This CDR3 is CSVEPAQGVTSTDTQYF. CDR3 sequence (DNA): TGCAGCGTTGAACCAGCACAGGGGGTAACTAGCACAGATACGCAGTATTTT.